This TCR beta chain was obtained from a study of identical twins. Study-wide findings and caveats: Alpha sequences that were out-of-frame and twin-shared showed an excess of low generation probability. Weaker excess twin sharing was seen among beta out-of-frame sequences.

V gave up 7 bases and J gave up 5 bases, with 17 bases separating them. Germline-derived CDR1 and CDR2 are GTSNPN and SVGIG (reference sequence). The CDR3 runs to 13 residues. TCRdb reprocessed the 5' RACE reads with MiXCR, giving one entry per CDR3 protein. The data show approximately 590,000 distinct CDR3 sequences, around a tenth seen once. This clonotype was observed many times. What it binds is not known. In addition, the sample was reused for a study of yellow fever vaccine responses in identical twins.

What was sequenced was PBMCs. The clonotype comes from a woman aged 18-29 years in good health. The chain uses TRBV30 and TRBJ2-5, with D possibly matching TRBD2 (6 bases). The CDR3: CAFSGVSRETQYF. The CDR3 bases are TGTGCCTTCTCGGGGGTATCTAGGGAGACCCAGTACTTC.